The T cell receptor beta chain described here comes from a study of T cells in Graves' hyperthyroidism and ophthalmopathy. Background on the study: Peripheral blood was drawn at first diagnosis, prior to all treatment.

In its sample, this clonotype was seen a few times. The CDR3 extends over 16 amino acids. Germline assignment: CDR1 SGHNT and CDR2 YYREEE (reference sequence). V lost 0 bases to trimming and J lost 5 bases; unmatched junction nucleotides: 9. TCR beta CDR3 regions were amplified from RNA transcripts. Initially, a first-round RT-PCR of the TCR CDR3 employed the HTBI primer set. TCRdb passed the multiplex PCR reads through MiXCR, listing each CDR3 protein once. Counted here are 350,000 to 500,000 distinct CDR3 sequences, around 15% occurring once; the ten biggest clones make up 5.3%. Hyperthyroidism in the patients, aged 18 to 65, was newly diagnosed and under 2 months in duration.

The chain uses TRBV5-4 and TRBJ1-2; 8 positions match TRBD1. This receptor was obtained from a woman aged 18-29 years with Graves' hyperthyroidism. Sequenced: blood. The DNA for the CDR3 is TGTGCCAGCAGCTTGGCCGGGGCAGGGGGCGGGTATGGCTACACCTTC. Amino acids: CASSLAGAGGGYGYTF.